One sample yielded the 17 T cell receptor beta chains listed below, sequenced in a study of beta chain features in type 1 diabetes. Reverse transcribing all isolated RNA meant expressed TCRB transcripts were sequenced. Data came from immunoSEQ multiplex PCR; TCRdb stores just in-frame clones and leaves some out. This table has roughly 300,000 clones, about a tenth appearing once. Study-wide results and limits: Type 1 diabetes patients had TCRB CDR3s that were shorter (moderately but significantly so) in all four CD4+ subsets.

Their specific antigens are unknown. Sequenced: central memory CD4+ T cells from blood. These receptors all come from a man between 25 and 39 years old with type 1 diabetes.

V gene TRBV2 combines with J gene TRBJ2-1; 9 bases match TRBD1. This CDR3 has 14 residues. CDR1 and CDR2 (germline): SNHLY, FYNNEI. The V and J ends lost 6 bases and 7 bases, in that order; junction bases with no gene match: 7. In DNA, the CDR3 is TGTGCCAGCAGAGCCGGGACAGGGAATAATGAGCAGTTCTTC. Encoded protein: CASRAGTGNNEQFF.

This clone was recorded many times. The chain employs TRBV15 and TRBJ1-3; D is perhaps TRBD1 (5 bases). The CDR3 extends over 14 amino acids. V was pared by 0 bases and J by 9 bases, with 12 bases between. CDR1 is LNHNV and CDR2 is YYDKDF in the germline V gene (reference sequence). For the CDR3, the DNA is TGTGCCACCAGCAGAGATCGGGGGAGCCCCACCATATATTTT. Translation gives CATSRDRGSPTIYF.

The chain links TRBV13 to TRBJ2-3; perhaps TRBD1 as D (6 bases). CDR1 and CDR2 (germline): PRHDT, FYEKMQ (reference sequence). The V gene lost 5 bases and the J gene lost 6 bases, with 9 bases spanning the gap. The CDR3 consists of 12 residues. In DNA, the CDR3 is TGTGCCAGCAGCATTGACAGGGATACGCAGTATTTT. Amino acid sequence: CASSIDRDTQYF.

V and J are TRBV6-6 and TRBJ1-2; D gene ambiguous. Trimming removed 6 bases at V and 1 base at J, with 9 bases between. CDR1 MNHNY and CDR2 SVGAGI come from the germline V gene (reference sequence). This CDR3 has 13 amino acids. CDR3 protein: CASRRGDNYGYTF. In DNA, the CDR3 is TGTGCCAGCAGGCGAGGCGATAACTATGGCTACACCTTC.

Remarks on this clone: Its ends do not fully match the called genes, so a read error is possible. The rearrangement uses TRBV7-2 and TRBJ2-3; D might be TRBD1 (6 bases). Germline V gene lookup returns CDR1 SGHTA and CDR2 FQGNSA. This CDR3 is 15 amino acids long. The CDR3 region has the DNA TGCGCCAGCAGCCAAGATAGGGACATCCTCGATACGCAGTATTTT. It is translated as CASSQDRDILDTQYF.

This chain connects TRBV28 to TRBJ1-6, with a possible D match to TRBD1 (5 bases). CDR3 size: 15 residues. Between the trimmed V and J ends, which lost 3 bases and 5 bases, there was a span of 11 bases. Germline values: CDR1 MDHEN, CDR2 SYDVKM. This CDR3 is CASSFVGVDNSPLHF. DNA of the CDR3: TGTGCCAGCAGTTTCGTAGGGGTTGATAATTCACCCCTCCACTTT.

This clone occurred a few times. V and J are TRBV7-9 and TRBJ1-1; D is uncertain. The CDR3 consists of 11 residues. Trimming left V 6 bases short and J 1 base short, with 3 bases between. Germline CDR1 is SEHNR and CDR2 is FQNEAQ (reference sequence). The CDR3 loop reads CASSQNTEAFF. The DNA of the CDR3 is TGTGCCAGCAGTCAGAACACTGAAGCTTTCTTT. The full variable domain, its missing parts supplied by reference TRBV7-9 and TRBJ1-1, is DTGVSQNPRHKITKRGQNVTFRCDPISEHNRLYWYRQTLGQGPEFLTYFQNEAQLEKSRLLSDRFSAERPKGSFSTLEIQRTEQGDSAMYLCASSQNTEAFFGQGTRLTVV.

This clone was detected a few times. This chain connects TRBV7-2 to TRBJ2-7; no clear D gene. Germline V gene sequence: CDR1 SGHTA, CDR2 FQGNSA. V was trimmed by 1 base and J by 2 bases, leaving 9 bases between them. The CDR3 covers 14 residues. CDR3 DNA sequence: TGTGCCAGCAGCTTAGGCCCCAACACCTACGAGCAGTACTTC. It codes for CASSLGPNTYEQYF.

V is TRBV6-6 and J is TRBJ1-3; tentatively, D is TRBD1 (6 bases). The germline CDR1 and CDR2 sequences are MNHNY and SVGAGI (reference sequence). The ends were cut back, 2 bases at V and 4 bases at J, with 12 bases in the middle. CDR3 length: 15 amino acids. CDR3 region: CASSYDGGQGNTIYF. The CDR3 bases are TGTGCCAGCAGTTACGACGGGGGGCAAGGAAACACCATATATTTT.

The rearrangement links TRBV6-5 to TRBJ2-1; TRBD1 or TRBD2 may be the D gene (5 bases each). Per germline, CDR1 MNHEY and CDR2 SVGAGI. The CDR3 sequence is 13 residues long. V dropped 2 bases and J dropped 8 bases, with 10 bases sitting between them. CDR3 protein: CASSYREGDEQFF. In nucleotides, the CDR3 is TGTGCCAGCAGTTACCGGGAAGGGGATGAGCAGTTCTTC.

In its sample, this clone was seen a few times. J is TRBJ2-2 and V is TRBV5-6; D not certain. There are 15 residues in the CDR3. The V end was cut by 0 bases, the J end by 2 bases, with 8 bases between. Germline V lookup: CDR1 SGHDT, CDR2 YYEEEE. As DNA, the CDR3 is TGTGCCAGCAGCTTGGTACAGCATAACACCGGGGAGCTGTTTTTT. It is translated as CASSLVQHNTGELFF.

This clone has only a few counts. The chain is built from TRBV7-9 and TRBJ2-5; 9 nucleotides line up with TRBD1. CDR1 is SEHNR, CDR2 FQNEAQ, per germline (reference sequence). J gave up 5 bases and V 3 bases, and 4 bases lay outside the gene matches. The CDR3 totals 14 residues. For the CDR3, the DNA is TGTGCCAGCAGCTTTAGGGACAGGGTGGAGACCCAGTACTTC. Residues: CASSFRDRVETQYF.

This clone showed up just a few times. Other DNA sequences in this specimen translate into the identical CDR3. V gene TRBV4-1 combines with J gene TRBJ1-1, with D maybe TRBD1 (6 bases). The CDR3 has 14 residues. The germline gives CDR1 MGHRA, CDR2 YSYEKL. Between the trimmed V and J ends, which lost 0 bases and 7 bases, there was a span of 12 bases. This CDR3 is CASSQEQGTGEAFF. CDR3 nucleotides: TGCGCCAGCAGCCAAGAACAGGGTACCGGTGAAGCTTTCTTT.

The chain uses TRBV5-6 and TRBJ1-1, with D perhaps TRBD1 (6 bases). The CDR3 length is 14 residues. Germline V gene lookup returns CDR1 SGHDT and CDR2 YYEEEE. The V gene lost 4 bases and the J gene lost 11 bases, with 21 bases spanning the gap. The CDR3 DNA follows: TGTGCCAGCAGCGCTCTCGGACAGCAGACGGGGGCTTTCTTT. Protein: CASSALGQQTGAFF.

The chain couples TRBV18 to TRBJ2-7, with TRBD2 matching over 9 bases. V trimming: 4 bases; J trimming: 6 bases; junction bases outside the gene matches: 4. Per the germline V gene, CDR1 is KGHSH and CDR2 is LQKENI. This CDR3 is built from 13 residues. The CDR3 spells CASSHGLALEQYF. The CDR3 nucleotides are TGTGCCAGCTCACATGGACTAGCGCTCGAGCAGTACTTC.

This clone appeared a few times. This sample also contains other DNA sequences that code for the same CDR3. The chain recombines TRBV5-6 with TRBJ1-5; 7 bases map to TRBD1. There are 16 residues in the CDR3. Germline lookup yields CDR1 SGHDT and CDR2 YYEEEE. V lost 1 base to trimming and J lost 0 bases; unmatched junction nucleotides: 4. For the CDR3, the DNA is TGTGCCAGCAGCTTGTGGACAGGACATAGCAATCAGCCCCAGCATTTT. Protein product: CASSLWTGHSNQPQHF. The complete variable domain, with remaining parts taken from reference TRBV5-6 and TRBJ1-5, reads DAGVTQSPTHLIKTRGQQVTLRCSPKSGHDTVSWYQQALGQGPQFIFQYYEEEERQRGNFPDRFSGHQFPNYSSELNVNALLLGDSALYLCASSLWTGHSNQPQHFGDGTRLSIL.

The chain recombines TRBV5-1 with TRBJ2-6; D unclear. Per germline, CDR1 SGHRS and CDR2 YFSETQ. The CDR3 spans 16 residues. V gave up 0 bases and J gave up 0 bases, with 7 bases separating them. The CDR3 loop is CASSLAPASGANVLTF. For the CDR3, the DNA is TGCGCCAGCAGCTTGGCCCCGGCCTCTGGGGCCAACGTCCTGACTTTC.